This paragraph covers one TCR beta chain sequence. No antigen is known for it. The input lacks base qualities; no much larger clone sits a single base away. TCRbeta CDR3 regions were amplified from genomic DNA by means of the immunoSEQ Assay, a bias-controlled multiplex PCR. As for how the authors treated the data: The number of nucleated cells in each sample was estimated from the amplification of reference gene primers within the assay. To quantify the absolute abundance of each unique TCRbeta CDR3 rearrangement, sequence reads were collapsed and filtered. For each sample, productive Simpson clonality was calculated as the square root of Simpson's diversity index across productive rearrangements. TCRdb retrieved this table from immuneACCESS and kept in-frame rearrangements only. Not all clones are present; in checked studies, unresolved V genes account for under half, and no reason is known for the remainder. D and trimming come from the DNA, and the V and J calls and clone size come from that table. The sample profile shows approximately 280,000 clones; roughly 85% of them were found once. Jointly, the top ten make up around 2.5% of the sample.

The germline V gene (reference sequence) specifies DFQATT as CDR1 and SNEGSKA as CDR2. Trimming removed 6 bases from V and 10 bases from J, leaving 11 bases between the germline ends. CDR3 length: 10 amino acids, cysteine to phenylalanine. The entry retains the CDR3 DNA only, 30 bases that are in frame from base 1. The sample comes from a study of blood T cell repertoires in COVID-19 (dated by TCRdb to the early 2020s). In terms of the full investigation: The collaborator samples originated in the United States, Italy and Spain and spanned the acute and convalescent phases of COVID-19. The material from the prospective study consisted of cDNA or gDNA derived from T cells, B-cell-depleted T cells, or PBMCs. Subjects who had been exposed to COVID-19, were actively infected with it, or had recovered from it provided the deeply sampled blood TCRbeta repertoires that made up the dataset. The repertoires were released in a freely available public database intended as a resource for research on the immune response to SARS-CoV-2. The samples were drawn from two sources: the first 160 participants of the ongoing ImmuneRACE study, and 1,254 subjects contributed by 6 global collaborators. Sample metadata almost always included a de-identified subject ID, COVID-19 status, age in years and sex. Where HLA class I and class II types were available, the types were taken from metadata supplied by the sample provider, not from assay-based typing. Paper-wide results and their limitations: The quantity of clinical and demographic metadata differed by source and by participant and was supplied without curation.

In the prospective study, participants were roughly 18 to 89 years old, resided in about two dozen geographic areas of the United States, and were enrolled through a virtual design. Cohort assignment in the prospective study relied on participant-reported clinical history from a screening survey and a study questionnaire. ImmuneRACE Cohort 3 recovered participants were defined by two consecutive negative NP/OP PCR tests, healthcare professional clearance, or symptom resolution. In the prospective study, whole blood, serum and a nasopharyngeal or oropharyngeal swab were collected from each participant by mobile phlebotomists. Over a roughly 2-month period, participants in the prospective study had the option of providing additional blood draws and questionnaires. Before DNA extraction, prospective study blood samples were shipped either frozen or at room temperature.

The sequence derives from a woman aged 45-59 years who had recovered from COVID-19. Sample: PBMCs or T cells enriched from blood (not recorded which). The sequence is built from TRBV20-1 and TRBJ2-3; the D gene is perhaps TRBD1, from 5 matching bases. The CDR3 sequence is CSASGNSQYF. The DNA is as follows: TGCAGTGCCTCAGGGAACTCGCAGTATTTT.